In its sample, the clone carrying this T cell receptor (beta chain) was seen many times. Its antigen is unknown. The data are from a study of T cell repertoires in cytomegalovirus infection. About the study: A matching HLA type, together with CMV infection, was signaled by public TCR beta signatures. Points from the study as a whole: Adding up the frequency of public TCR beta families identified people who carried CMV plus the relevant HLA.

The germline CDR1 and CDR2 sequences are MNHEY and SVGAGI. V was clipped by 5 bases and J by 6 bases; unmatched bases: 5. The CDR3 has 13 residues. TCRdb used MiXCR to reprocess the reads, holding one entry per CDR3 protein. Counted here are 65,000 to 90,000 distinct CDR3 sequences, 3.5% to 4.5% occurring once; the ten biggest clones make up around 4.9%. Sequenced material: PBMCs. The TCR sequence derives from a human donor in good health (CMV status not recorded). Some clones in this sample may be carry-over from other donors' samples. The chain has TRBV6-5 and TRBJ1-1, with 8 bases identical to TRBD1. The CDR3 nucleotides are TGTGCCAGCAGTCTTGACAGGGGCGCTGAAGCTTTCTTT. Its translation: CASSLDRGAEAFF.